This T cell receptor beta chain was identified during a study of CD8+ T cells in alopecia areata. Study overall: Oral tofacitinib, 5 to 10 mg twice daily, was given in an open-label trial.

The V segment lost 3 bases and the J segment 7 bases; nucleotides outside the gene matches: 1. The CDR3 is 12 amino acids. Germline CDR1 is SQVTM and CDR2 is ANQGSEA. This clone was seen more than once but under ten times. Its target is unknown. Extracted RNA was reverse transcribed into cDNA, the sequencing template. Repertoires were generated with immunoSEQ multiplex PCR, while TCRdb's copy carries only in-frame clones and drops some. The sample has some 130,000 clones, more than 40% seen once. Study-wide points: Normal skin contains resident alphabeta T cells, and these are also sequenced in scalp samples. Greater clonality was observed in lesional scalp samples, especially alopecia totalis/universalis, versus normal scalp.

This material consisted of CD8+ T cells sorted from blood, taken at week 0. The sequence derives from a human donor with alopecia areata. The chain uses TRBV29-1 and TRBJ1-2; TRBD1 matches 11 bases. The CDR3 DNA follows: TGCAGCGTTGAGGGACAGGGGGTTGGCTACACCTTC. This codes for CSVEGQGVGYTF.